Below, 21 T cell receptor beta chains from the same sample are listed, as sequenced in a study of early T cells in non-severe SARS-CoV-2 infection. One entry per CDR3 protein, called by TCRdb with MiXCR from the 5' RACE reads. The table includes about 64,000 distinct CDR3 sequences, almost 9% detected once. The starting material was whole blood, obtained at baseline. These receptor sequences come from an adult who was a healthcare worker with PCR-confirmed SARS-CoV-2 infection or an uninfected control (not recorded which).

This clonotype was seen many times. This chain links TRBV7-8 with TRBJ2-7; D is undetermined. Trimming removed 1 base from V and 4 bases from J, with 14 bases in between. The CDR3 covers 15 residues. CDR1 is SGHVS and CDR2 is FQNEAQ in the germline V gene. DNA of the CDR3: TGTGCCAGCAGCTTAGTCGGTAGGGAATTTTACGAGCAGTACTTC. This gives the protein CASSLVGREFYEQYF.

Only a few counts were recorded for this clonotype. V and J are TRBV7-3 and TRBJ2-2, with 7 bases lining up with TRBD2. V lost 6 bases to trimming and J lost 6 bases; unmatched junction nucleotides: 13. The CDR3 is made up of 16 amino acids. CDR1 is SGHTA, CDR2 FQGTGA, per germline. Here the CDR3 DNA reads TGTGCCAGCAGTCTCGACGGGACTAAGGTATCCGGGGAGCTGTTTTTT. Its protein product is CASSLDGTKVSGELFF.

This clonotype was seen a few times. This chain uses TRBV20-1 with TRBJ2-2; D is undetermined. Trimming removed 2 bases from V and 3 bases from J, with 13 bases in between. From germline, CDR1 is DFQATT and CDR2 SNEGSKA (reference sequence). The CDR3 has 15 residues. CDR3 amino acids: CSARSTDVHTGELFF. Here the CDR3 DNA reads TGCAGTGCTAGATCTACCGACGTACACACCGGGGAGCTGTTTTTT.

The chain has TRBV30 and TRBJ2-1, with TRBD2 as a possible D gene (6 bases). The CDR3 is 15 residues long. Germline V lookup: CDR1 GTSNPN, CDR2 SVGIG (reference sequence). Trimming cost V 0 bases and J 10 bases, with 19 bases left between them. For the CDR3, the DNA is TGTGCCTGGAGTGTACCCTTGGACTACCCAGGGGAGCAGTTCTTC. It specifies CAWSVPLDYPGEQFF.

This clonotype has a handful of counts. CDR3 sequence reads: CASSFSLRGEGEQFF. The CDR3 DNA is TGTGCCAGCAGCTTTAGCTTGCGGGGGGAGGGTGAGCAGTTCTTC. The chain combines TRBV7-2 with TRBJ2-1, with 8 nucleotides matching TRBD2. J lost 9 bases, V lost 3 bases, and 10 bases had no gene match. Germline assignment: CDR1 SGHTA and CDR2 FQGNSA. The length of the CDR3 is 15 residues.

This clonotype was seen a few times. The chain has TRBV9 and TRBJ2-2; D gene uncertain. The CDR3 contains 13 residues. Germline-derived CDR1 and CDR2 are SGDLS and YYNGEE. V gave up 0 bases and J gave up 4 bases, with 4 bases separating them. This CDR3 reads CASSVVFTGELFF. The CDR3 nucleotides read TGTGCCAGCAGCGTAGTGTTCACCGGGGAGCTGTTTTTT.

There are many counts of this clonotype. The rearrangement joins TRBV5-1 to TRBJ1-1; D gene ambiguous. V was cut by 5 bases and J by 4 bases, with 15 bases left in between. Germline V gene data show CDR1 as SGHRS and CDR2 as YFSETQ. This CDR3 is built from 14 residues. This chain's CDR3 is CASRNRAEGTEAFF. CDR3 coding DNA: TGCGCCAGCAGGAATAGAGCAGAAGGCACTGAAGCTTTCTTT. The full variable domain, rest sourced from reference TRBV5-1 and TRBJ1-1, is KAGVTQTPRYLIKTRGQQVTLSCSPISGHRSVSWYQQTPGQGLQFLFEYFSETQRNKGNFPGRFSGRQFSNSRSEMNVSTLELGDSALYLCASRNRAEGTEAFFGQGTRLTVV.

There are many counts of this clonotype. This rearrangement joins TRBV10-3 to TRBJ2-2, with 10 bases that match TRBD2. Germline CDR1 is ENHRY and CDR2 is SYGVKD. Trimming cost V 4 bases and J 5 bases; bases outside gene matches: 10. The CDR3 is 17 amino acids. The CDR3 region is CAISGGALAGDTGELFF. CDR3 DNA sequence: TGTGCCATCAGTGGTGGGGCGCTAGCGGGAGATACCGGGGAGCTGTTTTTT.

This clonotype was picked up a small number of times. V is TRBV6-5 and J is TRBJ1-1; 7 bases match TRBD1. CDR1 MNHEY and CDR2 SVGAGI come from the germline V gene. The CDR3 is made up of 14 amino acids. The ends lost 6 bases at V and 7 bases at J; junction bases unmatched: 11. In nucleotides, the CDR3 is TGTGCCAGCAGGAGAGACAGGGCTTTCGGTGAAGCTTTCTTT. As protein: CASRRDRAFGEAFF.

This clonotype occurred many times. This chain joins TRBV19 and TRBJ1-2; 7 bases agree with TRBD1. V was pared by 2 bases and J by 8 bases, with 11 bases of the junction left unmatched. CDR1 LNHDA and CDR2 SQIVND come from the germline V gene (reference sequence). This CDR3 is built from 15 residues. The CDR3, as DNA: TGTGCCAGTAGTATAAGTATCAGGGGGGACGGCGGCTACACCTTC. Its protein product is CASSISIRGDGGYTF. The whole variable domain, filled in from reference TRBV19 and TRBJ1-2, reads DGGITQSPKYLFRKEGQNVTLSCEQNLNHDAMYWYRQDPGQGLRLIYYSQIVNDFQKGDIAEGYSVSREKKESFPLTVTSAQKNPTAFYLCASSISIRGDGGYTFGSGTRLTVV.

This chain uses TRBV3-1 with TRBJ2-3; TRBD2 matches at 8 bases. From germline, CDR1 is LGHDT and CDR2 YNNKEL (reference sequence). V dropped 4 bases and J dropped 2; count of bases not matched to a gene: 5. The CDR3 totals 15 residues. The CDR3 is CASSRQRGFTDTQYF. In DNA, the CDR3 is TGTGCCAGCAGCCGGCAGCGGGGGTTCACAGATACGCAGTATTTT.

In this sample, this clonotype turned up many times. V usage is TRBV11-3 and J usage is TRBJ2-3, with TRBD2 matching 11 bases. The CDR3 consists of 18 residues. Germline lookup yields CDR1 SGHNT and CDR2 YENEEA. With 5 bases clipped from V and 4 bases from J, the junction kept 14 bases outside the gene matches. CDR3 loop: CASSPGTSGPGGADTQYF. The CDR3 DNA sequence: TGTGCCAGCAGCCCAGGGACTAGCGGCCCCGGCGGGGCAGATACGCAGTATTTT. Drawing the rest from reference TRBV11-3 and TRBJ2-3, the complete variable domain is EAGVVQSPRYKIIEKKQPVAFWCNPISGHNTLYWYLQNLGQGPELLIRYENEEAVDDSQLPKDRFSAERLKGVDSTLKIQPAELGDSAVYLCASSPGTSGPGGADTQYFGPGTRLTVL.

This clonotype occurred a few times. The chain links TRBV3-1 to TRBJ2-7; 7 bases are a match to TRBD2. The CDR3 is 15 amino acids. CDR1 LGHDT and CDR2 YNNKEL come from the germline V gene (reference sequence). J gave up 1 base and V 4 bases, and 7 bases lay outside the gene matches. The CDR3 coding sequence is TGTGCCAGCAGCCCATCTAGCGGCCCTTCCTACGAGCAGTACTTC. It codes for CASSPSSGPSYEQYF.

In its sample, this clonotype was seen a few times. This chain uses TRBV29-1 with TRBJ2-7; no definite D call. The V gene's germline CDR1 is SQVTM and CDR2 ANQGSEA. The CDR3 spans 14 residues. The V and J ends lost 5 bases and 2 bases respectively, with 16 bases between them. CDR3: CSVCSQAVPYEQYF. The CDR3 bases are TGCAGCGTTTGCTCCCAAGCCGTCCCCTACGAGCAGTACTTC.

This clonotype has only a few counts. V is TRBV20-1 and J is TRBJ1-6; D gene uncertain. V was trimmed by 1 base and J by 10 bases, leaving 14 bases between them. Per the germline V gene, CDR1 is DFQATT and CDR2 is SNEGSKA (reference sequence). CDR3 size: 14 residues. The CDR3: CSARVPSDGSPLHF. In DNA form, the CDR3 reads TGCAGTGCTAGAGTTCCCTCCGATGGATCACCCCTCCACTTT.

This clonotype was counted ten times or more. The chain combines TRBV5-5 with TRBJ1-4; D is perhaps TRBD1 (6 bases). Trimming left V 4 bases short and J 3 bases short, with 19 bases between. This CDR3 has 17 amino acids. Germline loops: CDR1 SGHKS, CDR2 YYEKEE (reference sequence). In DNA, the CDR3 is TGTGCCAGCAGCCCCTCCCCAACGGGACACGCTAATGAAAAACTGTTTTTT. Residues: CASSPSPTGHANEKLFF.

This clonotype was detected many times. This chain joins TRBV12-3 or TRBV12-4 and TRBJ1-1; the D gene is possibly TRBD1 (5 bases). CDR3 size: 14 residues. V dropped 6 bases and J dropped 3 bases, with 14 bases sitting between them. CDR3 in DNA: TGTGCCAGCAGCTCTTATCAGGGTTACACTGAAGCTTTCTTT. As protein: CASSSYQGYTEAFF.

This clonotype was recorded a few times. The chain has TRBV7-6 and TRBJ1-3; 8 bases agree with TRBD1. From germline, CDR1 is SGHVS and CDR2 FNYEAQ. The CDR3 is 16 amino acids. J gave up 0 bases and V 4 bases, and 5 bases lay outside the gene matches. The CDR3 DNA reads TGTGCCAGCAGCTGGACAGGGCGGAGCTCTGGAAACACCATATATTTT. Its translation is CASSWTGRSSGNTIYF.

The chain combines TRBV12-3 or TRBV12-4 with TRBJ2-3; no firm D call. This CDR3 region has 17 residues. V lost 0 bases and J 2 bases, leaving 15 bases between the germline ends. The CDR3 sequence is CASSLAFGSTSTDTQYF. CDR3 in DNA: TGTGCCAGCAGTTTAGCGTTCGGTAGCACCTCCACAGATACGCAGTATTTT.

The rearrangement joins TRBV18 to TRBJ2-7; D gene ambiguous. Germline V gives CDR1 KGHSH, CDR2 LQKENI. The CDR3 runs 15 residues. Trimming cost V 6 bases and J 2 bases, with 17 bases left between them. The chain's CDR3 is CASSPTALAPYEQYF. In nucleotides, the CDR3 is TGTGCCAGCTCTCCCACGGCCCTGGCCCCCTACGAGCAGTACTTC.

The rearrangement links TRBV12-3 or TRBV12-4 to TRBJ2-7; 7 positions match TRBD2. The length of the CDR3 is 15 residues. The V gene end was trimmed by 0 bases and the J gene end by 3 bases; junction bases not matched to a gene: 5. Here the CDR3 DNA reads TGTGCCAGCAGTTTAGCGGGGCGGGAGTACTACGAGCAGTACTTC. Amino acid sequence: CASSLAGREYYEQYF.